There are a few counts of the clone carrying this T cell receptor beta chain. Its antigen remains unidentified. The data originate from a study of blood T cells in healthy people across ages. Study outcomes and limitations: Observed TCR beta diversity per million T cells went down as age went up. This fall followed a roughly linear course with age. Shifts in expanded clonotypes may have been confounded by donor CMV status, which was unknown. Bulk PBMC profiling left naive and antigen-experienced comparisons inconclusive.

This CDR3 spans 12 amino acids. Germline lookup yields CDR1 DFQATT and CDR2 SNEGSKA (reference sequence). With a J-beta primer mix and a sample-barcoded 5' primer, a second PCR ran roughly 6 to 11 cycles. TCRdb passed the 5' RACE reads through MiXCR, listing each CDR3 protein once. The sample has about 1.8 million distinct CDR3 sequences; roughly 49% are singletons. Sequenced: blood. The rearrangement links TRBV20-1 to TRBJ2-7; a possible D gene is TRBD2 (6 bases). The assigned J gene may be wrong: the sequence end matches TRBJ2-5 better. This clonotype was sampled from a woman between 40 and 50 years old in good health. CDR3 nucleotides: TGCAGTGCTAGCCTAGCGTTGGAGACCCAGTACTTC. It specifies CSASLALETQYF.